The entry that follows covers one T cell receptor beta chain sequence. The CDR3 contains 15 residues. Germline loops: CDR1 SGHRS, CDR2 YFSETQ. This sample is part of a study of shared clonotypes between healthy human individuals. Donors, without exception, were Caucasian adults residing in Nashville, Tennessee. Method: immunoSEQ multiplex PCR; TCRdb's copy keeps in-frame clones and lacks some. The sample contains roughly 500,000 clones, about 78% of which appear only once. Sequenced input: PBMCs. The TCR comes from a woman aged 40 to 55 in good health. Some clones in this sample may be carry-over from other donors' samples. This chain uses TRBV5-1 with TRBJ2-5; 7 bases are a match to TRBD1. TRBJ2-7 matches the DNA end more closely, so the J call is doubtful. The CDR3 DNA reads TGCGCCAGCAGCTCCACCGGGACAGAGTCCTACGAGCAGTACTTC. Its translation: CASSSTGTESYEQYF.